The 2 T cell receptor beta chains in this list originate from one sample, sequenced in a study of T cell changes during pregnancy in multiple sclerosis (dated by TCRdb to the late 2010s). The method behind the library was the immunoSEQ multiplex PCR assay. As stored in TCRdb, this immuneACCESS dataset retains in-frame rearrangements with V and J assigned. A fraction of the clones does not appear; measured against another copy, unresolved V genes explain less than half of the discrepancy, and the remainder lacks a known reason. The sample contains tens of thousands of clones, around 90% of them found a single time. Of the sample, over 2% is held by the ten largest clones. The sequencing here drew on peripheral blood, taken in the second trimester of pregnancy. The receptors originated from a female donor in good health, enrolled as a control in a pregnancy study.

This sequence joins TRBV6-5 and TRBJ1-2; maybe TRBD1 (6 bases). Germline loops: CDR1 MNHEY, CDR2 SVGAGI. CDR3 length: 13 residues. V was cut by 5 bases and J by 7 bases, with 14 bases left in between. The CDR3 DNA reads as TGTGCCAGCAGTCTCCGGGGGGCGCCTGGCTACACCTTC. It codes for CASSLRGAPGYTF.

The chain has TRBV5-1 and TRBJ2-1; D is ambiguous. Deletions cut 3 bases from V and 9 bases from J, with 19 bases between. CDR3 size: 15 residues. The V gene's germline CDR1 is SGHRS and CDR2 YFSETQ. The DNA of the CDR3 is TGCGCCAGCAGCTCCCGACTGGATATTAAGACTGAGCAGTTCTTC. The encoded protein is CASSSRLDIKTEQFF.